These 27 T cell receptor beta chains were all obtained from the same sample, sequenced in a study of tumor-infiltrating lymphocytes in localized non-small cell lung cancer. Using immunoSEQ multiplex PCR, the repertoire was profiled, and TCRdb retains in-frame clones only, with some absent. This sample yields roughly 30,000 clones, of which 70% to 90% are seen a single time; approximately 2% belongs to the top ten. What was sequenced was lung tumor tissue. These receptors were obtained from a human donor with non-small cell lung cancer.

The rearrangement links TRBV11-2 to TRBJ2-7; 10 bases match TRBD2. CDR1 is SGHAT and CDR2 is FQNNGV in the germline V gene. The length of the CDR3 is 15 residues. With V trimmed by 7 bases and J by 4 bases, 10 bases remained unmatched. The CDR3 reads CASKRSGGASYEQYF. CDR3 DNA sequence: TGTGCCAGCAAAAGAAGCGGGGGGGCCTCATACGAGCAGTACTTC.

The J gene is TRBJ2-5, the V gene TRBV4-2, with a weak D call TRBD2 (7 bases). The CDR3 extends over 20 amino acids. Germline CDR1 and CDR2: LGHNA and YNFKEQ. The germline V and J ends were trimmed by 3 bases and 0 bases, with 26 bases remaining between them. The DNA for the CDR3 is TGTGCCAGCAGCCAGGGGGGCGGGGGAGGCGGGTCCTCGTACCAAGAGACCCAGTACTTC. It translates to CASSQGGGGGGSSYQETQYF.

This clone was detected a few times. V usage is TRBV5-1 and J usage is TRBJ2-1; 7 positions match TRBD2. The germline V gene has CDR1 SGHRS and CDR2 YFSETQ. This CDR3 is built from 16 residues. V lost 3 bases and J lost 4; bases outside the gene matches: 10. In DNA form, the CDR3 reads TGCGCCAGCAGCTCGGGGGGAAGCGGGGCATACAATGAGCAGTTCTTC. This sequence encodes CASSSGGSGAYNEQFF.

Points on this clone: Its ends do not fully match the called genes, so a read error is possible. CDR3 nucleotides: TGTGCTAGCAGCGCTGGGGGACAGCCCCAGCATTTT. Protein sequence: CASSAGGQPQHF. The chain couples TRBV7-7 to TRBJ1-5, with D perhaps TRBD1 (5 bases). From germline, CDR1 is SSHAT and CDR2 FNYEAQ (reference sequence). This CDR3 region has 12 residues.

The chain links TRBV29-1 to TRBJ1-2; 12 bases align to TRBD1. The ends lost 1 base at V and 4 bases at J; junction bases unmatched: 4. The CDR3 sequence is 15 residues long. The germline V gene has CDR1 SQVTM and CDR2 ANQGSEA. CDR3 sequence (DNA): TGCAGCGTTGAAGGGGGACAGGGGGCCAGCTATGGCTACACCTTC. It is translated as CSVEGGQGASYGYTF.

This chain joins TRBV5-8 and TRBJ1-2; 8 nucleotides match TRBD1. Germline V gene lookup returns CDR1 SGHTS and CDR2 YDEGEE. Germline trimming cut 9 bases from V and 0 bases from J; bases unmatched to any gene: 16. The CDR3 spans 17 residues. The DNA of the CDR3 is TGTGCCATGCGTTACGGGACAGGACTACAAACTAACTATGGCTACACCTTC. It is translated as CAMRYGTGLQTNYGYTF.

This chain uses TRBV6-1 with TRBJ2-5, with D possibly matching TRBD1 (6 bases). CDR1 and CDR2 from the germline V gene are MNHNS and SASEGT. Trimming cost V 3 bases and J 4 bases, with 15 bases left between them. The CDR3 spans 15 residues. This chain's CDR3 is CASSEFRGFRETQYF. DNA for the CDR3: TGTGCCAGCAGTGAGTTCAGGGGTTTTCGAGAGACCCAGTACTTC.

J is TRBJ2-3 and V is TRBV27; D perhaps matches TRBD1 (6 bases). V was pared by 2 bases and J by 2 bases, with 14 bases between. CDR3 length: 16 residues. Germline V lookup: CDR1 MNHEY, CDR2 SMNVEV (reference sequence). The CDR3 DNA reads TGTGCCAGCAGTTTAGTCCAGGGGACCTCCACAGATACGCAGTATTTT. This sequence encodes CASSLVQGTSTDTQYF.

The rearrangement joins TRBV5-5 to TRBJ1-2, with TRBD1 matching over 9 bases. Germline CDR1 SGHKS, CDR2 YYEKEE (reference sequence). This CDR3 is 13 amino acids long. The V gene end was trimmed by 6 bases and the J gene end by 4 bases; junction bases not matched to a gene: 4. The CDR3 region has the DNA TGTGCCAGCACGACAGGGGGGTTCTATGGCTACACCTTC. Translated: CASTTGGFYGYTF.

The CDR3 region is CASSVNRGLRNTEAFF. The CDR3 nucleotides are TGCGCCAGCAGCGTAAACAGGGGGCTTAGGAACACTGAAGCTTTCTTT. The chain links TRBV5-1 to TRBJ1-1; 9 nucleotides agree with TRBD1. V trimming: 4 bases; J trimming: 1 base; junction bases outside the gene matches: 8. Germline V gene data show CDR1 as SGHRS and CDR2 as YFSETQ. The CDR3 totals 16 residues.

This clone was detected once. The CDR3 here is CASSPRASAVAGELFF. The CDR3 nucleotides read TGTGCCAGCAGCCCAAGGGCCAGCGCGGTCGCCGGGGAGCTGTTTTTT. The genes are TRBV7-9 and TRBJ2-2; D unresolved. The germline V gene has CDR1 SEHNR and CDR2 FQNEAQ (reference sequence). The length of the CDR3 is 16 residues. Trimming stripped 5 bases from V and 6 bases from J, with 19 bases between.

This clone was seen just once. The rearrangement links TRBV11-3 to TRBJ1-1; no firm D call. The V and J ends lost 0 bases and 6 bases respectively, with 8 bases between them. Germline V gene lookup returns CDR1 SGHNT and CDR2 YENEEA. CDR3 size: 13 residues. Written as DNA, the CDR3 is TGTGCCAGCAGCTTAGATCAAAGGGCTGAAGCTTTCTTT. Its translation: CASSLDQRAEAFF.

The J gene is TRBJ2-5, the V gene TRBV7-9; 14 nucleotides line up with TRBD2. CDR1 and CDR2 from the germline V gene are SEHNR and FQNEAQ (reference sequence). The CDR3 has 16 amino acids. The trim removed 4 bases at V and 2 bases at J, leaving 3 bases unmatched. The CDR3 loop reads CASSSGTSGGQETQYF. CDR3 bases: TGTGCCAGCAGCTCCGGGACTAGCGGGGGACAAGAGACCCAGTACTTC.

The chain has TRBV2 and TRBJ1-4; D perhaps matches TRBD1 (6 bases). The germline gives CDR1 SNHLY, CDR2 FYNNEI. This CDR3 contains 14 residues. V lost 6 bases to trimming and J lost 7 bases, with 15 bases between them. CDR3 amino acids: CASSQQGMGEKLFF. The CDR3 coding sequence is TGTGCCAGCAGCCAGCAGGGGATGGGTGAAAAACTGTTTTTT.

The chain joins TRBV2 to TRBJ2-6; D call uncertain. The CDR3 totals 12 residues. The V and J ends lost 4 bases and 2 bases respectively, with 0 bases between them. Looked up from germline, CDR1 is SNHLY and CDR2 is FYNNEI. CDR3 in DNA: TGTGCCAGCAGTGCTGGGGCCAACGTCCTGACTTTC. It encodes CASSAGANVLTF.

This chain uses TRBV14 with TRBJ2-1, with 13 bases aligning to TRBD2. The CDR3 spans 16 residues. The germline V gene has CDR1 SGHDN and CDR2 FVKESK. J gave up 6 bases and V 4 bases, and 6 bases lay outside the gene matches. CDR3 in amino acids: CASSPHGLAGANEQFF. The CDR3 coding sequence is TGTGCCAGCAGCCCCCACGGACTAGCGGGGGCCAATGAGCAGTTCTTC.

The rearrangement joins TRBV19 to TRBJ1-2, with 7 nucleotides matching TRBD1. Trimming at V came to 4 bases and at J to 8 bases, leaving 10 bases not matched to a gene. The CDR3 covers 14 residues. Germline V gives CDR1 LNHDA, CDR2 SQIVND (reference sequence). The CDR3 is CASSRNRGLNGYTF. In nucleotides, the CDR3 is TGTGCCAGTAGTAGAAACAGGGGCCTGAACGGCTACACCTTC.

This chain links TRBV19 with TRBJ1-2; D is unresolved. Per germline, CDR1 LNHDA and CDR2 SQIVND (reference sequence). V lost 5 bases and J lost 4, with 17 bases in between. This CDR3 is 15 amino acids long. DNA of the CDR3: TGTGCCAGTAGTTCCGGGCCGATGCACGGCTATGGCTACACCTTC. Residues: CASSSGPMHGYGYTF.

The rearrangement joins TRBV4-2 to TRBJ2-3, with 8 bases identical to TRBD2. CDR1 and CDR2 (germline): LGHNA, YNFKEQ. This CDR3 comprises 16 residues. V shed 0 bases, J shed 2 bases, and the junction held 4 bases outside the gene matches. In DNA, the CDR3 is TGTGCCAGCAGCCAAGAAGCGGGGGCCAACACAGATACGCAGTATTTT. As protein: CASSQEAGANTDTQYF.

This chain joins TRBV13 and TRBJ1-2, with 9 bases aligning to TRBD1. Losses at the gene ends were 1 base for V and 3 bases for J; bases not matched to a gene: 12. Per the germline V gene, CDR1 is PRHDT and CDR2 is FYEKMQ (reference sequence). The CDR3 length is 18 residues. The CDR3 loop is CASSLDRDRVLGDYGYTF. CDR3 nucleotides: TGTGCCAGCAGCTTAGACCGGGACAGGGTCTTAGGTGACTATGGCTACACCTTC.

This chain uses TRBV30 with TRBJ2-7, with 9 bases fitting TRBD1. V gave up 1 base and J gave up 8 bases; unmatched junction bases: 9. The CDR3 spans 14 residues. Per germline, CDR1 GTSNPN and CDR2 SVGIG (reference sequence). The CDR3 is CAWSGQGGFGKQYF. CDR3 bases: TGTGCCTGGAGTGGACAGGGGGGTTTCGGTAAGCAGTACTTC.

The CDR3 sequence is CASSQDILNTEAFF. The CDR3 nucleotides are TGTGCCAGCAGCCAGGACATTTTAAACACTGAAGCTTTCTTT. The V call is TRBV9, the J call TRBJ1-1; TRBD1 might be the D (5 bases). Trimming took 4 bases from V and 2 from J, leaving 12 bases between them. The germline CDR1 and CDR2 sequences are SGDLS and YYNGEE. The CDR3 totals 14 residues.

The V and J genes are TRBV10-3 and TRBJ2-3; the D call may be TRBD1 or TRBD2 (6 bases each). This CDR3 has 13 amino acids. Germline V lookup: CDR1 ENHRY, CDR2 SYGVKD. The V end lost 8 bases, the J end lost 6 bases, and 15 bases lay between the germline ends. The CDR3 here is CAIQGTPGDTQYF. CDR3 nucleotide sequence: TGTGCCATCCAGGGGACTCCAGGGGATACGCAGTATTTT.

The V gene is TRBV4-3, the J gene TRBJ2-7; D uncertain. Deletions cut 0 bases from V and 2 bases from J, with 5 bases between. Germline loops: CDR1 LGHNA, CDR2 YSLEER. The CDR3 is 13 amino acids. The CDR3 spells CASSQDRPYEQYF. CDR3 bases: TGCGCCAGCAGCCAAGATCGGCCCTACGAGCAGTACTTC.

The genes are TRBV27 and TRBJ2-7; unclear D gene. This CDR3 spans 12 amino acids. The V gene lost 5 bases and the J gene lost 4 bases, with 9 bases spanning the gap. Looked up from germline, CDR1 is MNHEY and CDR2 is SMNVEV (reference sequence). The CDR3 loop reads CASSRDYYEQYF. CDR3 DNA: TGTGCCAGCAGTAGGGATTATTACGAGCAGTACTTC.

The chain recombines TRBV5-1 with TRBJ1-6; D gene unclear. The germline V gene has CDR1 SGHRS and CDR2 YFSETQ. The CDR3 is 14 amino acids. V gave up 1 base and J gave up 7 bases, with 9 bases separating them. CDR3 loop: CASSLRWQNSPLHF. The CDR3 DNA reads TGCGCCAGCAGCTTGCGGTGGCAGAATTCACCCCTCCACTTT.

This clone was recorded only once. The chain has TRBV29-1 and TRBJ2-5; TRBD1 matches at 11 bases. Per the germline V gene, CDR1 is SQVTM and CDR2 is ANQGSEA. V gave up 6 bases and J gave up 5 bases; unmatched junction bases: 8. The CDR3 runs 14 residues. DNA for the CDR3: TGCAGCGTATGGACAGGGGGCGGTTGGGAGACCCAGTACTTC. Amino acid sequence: CSVWTGGGWETQYF.